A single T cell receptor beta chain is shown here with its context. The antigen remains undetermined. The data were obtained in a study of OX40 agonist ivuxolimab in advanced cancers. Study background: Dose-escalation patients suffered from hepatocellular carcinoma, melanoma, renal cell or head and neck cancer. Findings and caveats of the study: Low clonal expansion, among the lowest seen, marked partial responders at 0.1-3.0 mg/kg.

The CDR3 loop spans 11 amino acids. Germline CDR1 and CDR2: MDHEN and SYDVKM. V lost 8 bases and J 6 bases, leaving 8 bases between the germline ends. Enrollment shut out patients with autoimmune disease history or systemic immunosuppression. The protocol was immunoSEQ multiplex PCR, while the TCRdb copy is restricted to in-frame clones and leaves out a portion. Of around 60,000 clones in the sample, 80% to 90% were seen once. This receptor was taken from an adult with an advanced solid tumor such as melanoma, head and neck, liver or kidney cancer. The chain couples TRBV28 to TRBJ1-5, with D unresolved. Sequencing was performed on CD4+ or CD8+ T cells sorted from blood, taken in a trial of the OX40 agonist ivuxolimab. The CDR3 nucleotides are TGTGCCAGCGCGTATCGTCAGCCCCAGCATTTT. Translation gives CASAYRQPQHF.